This T cell receptor beta chain originates from a study of cytomegalovirus exposure and HLA in healthy donors. Background on the study: In an early release, HLA-typed donors contributed about 79 million unique TCR sequences. Whole-study findings and limits: Later analysis found that TCR beta chains associated with HLA were more clonally expanded than other, equally common chains. In a later analysis, parvovirus B19, influenza, CMV and Epstein-Barr virus appeared linked to several top co-occurrence clusters.

The CDR3 is 15 residues long. Per the germline V gene, CDR1 is MDHEN and CDR2 is SYDVKM. With V trimmed by 3 bases and J by 3 bases, 6 bases remained unmatched. Concerning this clone itself: Antigen: not known.

The PCR made use of 60 Vbeta and 13 Jbeta primers. Repertoires were generated with immunoSEQ multiplex PCR, while TCRdb's copy carries only in-frame clones and drops some. This sample has 150,000 to 200,000 clones; about four fifths occur once, and the top ten carry around 6.1%. This chain connects TRBV28 to TRBJ1-2, with 8 bases fitting TRBD1. Sequencing was performed on PBMCs. The receptor comes from a woman aged 25 to 39 in good health and CMV-seropositive. CDR3 nucleotide sequence: TGTGCCAGCAGTTTTGTGGACAGGGACGACTATGGCTACACCTTC. Translation gives CASSFVDRDDYGYTF.